Below, 19 T cell receptor beta chains from the same sample are listed, as sequenced in a study of T cells in narcolepsy. Sequenced by immunoSEQ multiplex PCR; TCRdb stores in-frame clones only, minus some. The data contain about 30,000 clones, about 83% of them singletons. Sequencing input: CD45RA- memory CD4+ T cells from PBMCs. These receptors came from a human donor with narcolepsy.

The V and J genes are TRBV6-6 and TRBJ1-1, with 7 bases lining up with TRBD1. The trim removed 2 bases at V and 11 bases at J, leaving 5 bases unmatched. Germline CDR1 reads MNHNY; CDR2 reads SVGAGI (reference sequence). The CDR3 is 12 residues long. CDR3 DNA sequence: TGTGCCAGCAGTTACACAGGGGAGGAGGCTTTCTTT. This gives the protein CASSYTGEEAFF.

This clone was counted a few times. The chain couples TRBV11-2 to TRBJ2-4; TRBD2 agrees at 8 bases. In germline, CDR1 is SGHAT, CDR2 FQNNGV. The CDR3 has 14 residues. V gave up 5 bases and J gave up 5 bases; unmatched junction bases: 5. For the CDR3, the DNA is TGTGCCAGCAGCCTCCGAGCGGGGGAAAACATTCAGTACTTC. Encoded protein: CASSLRAGENIQYF.

The CDR3 nucleotides are TGCGCCAGCAGCCAAGATCCGGGGGACCTTTATGGCTACACCTTC. It yields the protein CASSQDPGDLYGYTF. The rearrangement joins TRBV4-3 to TRBJ1-2; D might be TRBD1 (5 bases). Trimming cost V 0 bases and J 5 bases, with 13 bases left between them. The CDR3 sequence is 15 residues long. CDR1 and CDR2 from the germline V gene are LGHNA and YSLEER.

This clone has more than one count but fewer than ten. The V call is TRBV11-3, the J call TRBJ2-2, with D possibly TRBD2 on 6 matching bases. The CDR3 contains 15 residues. The germline gives CDR1 SGHNT, CDR2 YENEEA. V was trimmed by 5 bases and J by 5 bases, leaving 15 bases between them. The CDR3 protein is CASSRSGVQTGELFF. The CDR3 DNA reads TGTGCCAGCAGCCGCTCGGGGGTGCAGACCGGGGAGCTGTTTTTT. Looking up the rest from reference TRBV11-3 and TRBJ2-2 gives the full variable domain: EAGVVQSPRYKIIEKKQPVAFWCNPISGHNTLYWYLQNLGQGPELLIRYENEEAVDDSQLPKDRFSAERLKGVDSTLKIQPAELGDSAVYLCASSRSGVQTGELFFGEGSRLTVL.

J is TRBJ1-1 and V is TRBV7-2, with TRBD1 matching over 7 bases. CDR1 and CDR2 (germline): SGHTA, FQGNSA. V lost 5 bases to trimming and J lost 0 bases; unmatched junction nucleotides: 6. The CDR3 totals 15 residues. The CDR3: CASSLQGLLNTEAFF. CDR3 bases: TGTGCCAGCAGCCTACAGGGGTTATTGAACACTGAAGCTTTCTTT.

The chain uses TRBV4-3 and TRBJ1-4; D may be TRBD1 (6 bases). The germline V gene encodes CDR1 LGHNA and CDR2 YSLEER. CDR3 length: 15 amino acids. V was pared by 4 bases and J by 7 bases, with 16 bases between. As DNA, the CDR3 is TGCGCCAGCAGCCGATTACAGGGCCCTGGTGAAAAACTGTTTTTT. This encodes CASSRLQGPGEKLFF.

The chain has TRBV5-5 and TRBJ2-5; D is possibly TRBD1 or TRBD2 (5 bases each). Trimming took 6 bases from V and 2 from J, leaving 14 bases between them. CDR1 is SGHKS and CDR2 is YYEKEE in the germline V gene (reference sequence). The CDR3 contains 14 residues. The CDR3 nucleotides read TGTGCCAGCACCCTCCGGGACGCGCAAGAGACCCAGTACTTC. Amino acids: CASTLRDAQETQYF.

The chain uses TRBV7-2 and TRBJ1-6; D gene unclear. This CDR3 is 13 amino acids long. From germline, CDR1 is SGHTA and CDR2 FQGNSA. Trimming took off 5 bases at V and 10 bases at J, with 12 bases between the two ends. The CDR3 DNA follows: TGTGCCAGCAGCATCCCCGGGAGATCACCCCTCCACTTT. Amino acid sequence: CASSIPGRSPLHF.

The chain combines TRBV28 with TRBJ1-2; a weak D match, TRBD1 (6 bases). Trimming took off 4 bases at V and 5 bases at J, with 11 bases between the two ends. The V gene's germline CDR1 is MDHEN and CDR2 SYDVKM. CDR3 size: 13 residues. The CDR3 DNA reads as TGTGCCAGCAGTTACCCACAGGGATATGGCTACACCTTC. This codes for CASSYPQGYGYTF.

The sample holds a few counts of this clone. This chain connects TRBV23-1 to TRBJ1-2; 10 bases are shared with TRBD1. TRBV23-1 belongs to the ORF category, with a function that is uncertain. CDR3 size: 19 residues. V gave up 0 bases and J gave up 0 bases; unmatched junction bases: 10. CDR3 loop: CASSQSQPGQGRANYGYTF. The CDR3 bases are TGCGCCAGCAGTCAATCGCAACCGGGACAGGGGAGGGCTAACTATGGCTACACCTTC.

The V and J genes are TRBV19 and TRBJ1-1; no reliable D call. Germline V gives CDR1 LNHDA, CDR2 SQIVND (reference sequence). The ends were cut back, 5 bases at V and 1 base at J, with 14 bases in the middle. The CDR3 runs 15 residues. The CDR3 protein is CASSAMSSGNTEAFF. The CDR3 DNA reads TGTGCCAGTAGTGCCATGTCCTCAGGGAACACTGAAGCTTTCTTT.

The V gene is TRBV13, the J gene TRBJ2-1; D may be TRBD2 (7 bases). CDR3 length: 15 residues. Germline loops: CDR1 PRHDT, CDR2 FYEKMQ (reference sequence). Trimming took 5 bases from V and 7 from J, leaving 18 bases between them. CDR3 nucleotide sequence: TGTGCCAGCAGCCCTAGAGGGGGGGGCTGGAATGAGCAGTTCTTC. Translated, it gives CASSPRGGGWNEQFF. The full variable domain, completed using reference TRBV13 and TRBJ2-1, is AAGVIQSPRHLIKEKRETATLKCYPIPRHDTVYWYQQGPGQDPQFLISFYEKMQSDKGSIPDRFSAQQFSDYHSELNMSSLELGDSALYFCASSPRGGGWNEQFFGPGTRLTVL.

The genes are TRBV18 and TRBJ1-3; no definite D call. Per germline, CDR1 KGHSH and CDR2 LQKENI. V lost 5 bases to trimming and J lost 0 bases, with 14 bases between them. This CDR3 is built from 16 residues. The CDR3 DNA follows: TGTGCCAGCTCATATTCCGGCGTTAGCTCTGGAAACACCATATATTTT. Amino acids: CASSYSGVSSGNTIYF.

The V gene is TRBV4-3, the J gene TRBJ2-7; D is uncertain. Trimming removed 1 base at V and 2 bases at J, with 12 bases between. There are 15 residues in the CDR3. Germline assignment: CDR1 LGHNA and CDR2 YSLEER. CDR3 in amino acids: CASSQGVVLAYEQYF. The CDR3 DNA is TGCGCCAGCAGCCAAGGGGTGGTTCTAGCCTACGAGCAGTACTTC.

With respect to this clone: Other DNA sequences within the sample encode an identical CDR3. V is TRBV5-4 and J is TRBJ2-5; TRBD2 matches 9 bases. Germline-derived CDR1 and CDR2 are SGHNT and YYREEE (reference sequence). CDR3 size: 16 residues. With V trimmed by 0 bases and J by 5 bases, 8 bases remained unmatched. This CDR3 reads CASSLAGRGGGETQYF. CDR3 bases: TGTGCCAGCAGCTTGGCGGGGCGGGGGGGCGGCGAGACCCAGTACTTC.

The chain links TRBV11-3 to TRBJ2-1; 11 nucleotides line up with TRBD1. CDR3 length equals 16 residues. The trim removed 1 base at V and 3 bases at J, leaving 2 bases unmatched. Germline V lookup: CDR1 SGHNT, CDR2 YENEEA. The CDR3 is CASSLAGQGVYNEQFF. The CDR3 DNA reads as TGTGCCAGCAGCTTAGCGGGACAGGGGGTCTACAATGAGCAGTTCTTC.

The chain joins TRBV5-6 to TRBJ1-1; 7 positions match TRBD1. Germline CDR1 reads SGHDT; CDR2 reads YYEEEE. This CDR3 is 14 amino acids long. J gave up 8 bases and V 4 bases, and 11 bases lay outside the gene matches. The CDR3, as DNA: TGTGCCAGCAGCGCCCTAAACAGGGGCGAGGAAGCTTTCTTT. Residues: CASSALNRGEEAFF.

The chain has TRBV25-1 and TRBJ2-2; 11 bases align to TRBD1. CDR1 is MGHDK and CDR2 is SYGVNS in the germline V gene. V shed 6 bases and J 3 bases; nucleotides not matched to a gene: 3. This CDR3 has 15 amino acids. Here the CDR3 reads CASRGQGGDTGELFF. In DNA form, the CDR3 reads TGTGCCAGCAGGGGACAGGGGGGAGACACCGGGGAGCTGTTTTTT.

The chain uses TRBV29-1 and TRBJ2-7, with TRBD1 as a possible D gene (6 bases). From germline, CDR1 is SQVTM and CDR2 ANQGSEA. Trimming removed 4 bases at V and 3 bases at J, with 19 bases between. The CDR3 runs 15 residues. The CDR3 region is CSVVSVTGSSYEQYF. The CDR3 DNA sequence: TGCAGCGTTGTAAGCGTGACAGGTAGTAGCTACGAGCAGTACTTC.